The 20 T cell receptor beta chains reported below all come from one sample, sequenced in a study of technical replicates of blood from a handful of donors listed by TCRdb under 2017. Libraries were built with the immunoSEQ multiplex PCR assay. The clones in this table, taken by TCRdb from immuneACCESS, are in-frame only. Not every clone is retained; where verified, under half of the shortfall comes from an unresolved V gene, and the cause of the rest is unknown. A total of almost 85,000 clones appear in this sample, almost 98% of them only once. The biggest ten clones account for 0.15% to 0.2% of the sample. Sequencing was done on a sample of T cells isolated from PBMCs. The source is a human donor in good health.

CDR3 DNA: TGTGCTAGTGGTTTGGTACAGGGCCGGAATAGCAATCAGCCCCAGCATTTT. Encoded protein: CASGLVQGRNSNQPQHF. This chain links TRBV12-5 with TRBJ1-5; TRBD1 is a possible D gene (6 bases). In germline, CDR1 is LGHNT, CDR2 FRNRAP. The CDR3 consists of 17 residues. V lost 0 bases to trimming and J lost 0 bases, with 12 bases between them.

The chain carries TRBV13 and TRBJ2-5, with D perhaps matching TRBD1 (5 bases). Germline CDR1 and CDR2: PRHDT and FYEKMQ (reference sequence). V was trimmed by 7 bases and J by 2 bases, leaving 17 bases between them. The CDR3 loop spans 15 amino acids. The CDR3 coding sequence is TGTGCCAGCACCCAATTAGACAGTACACAAGAGACCCAGTACTTC. This sequence encodes CASTQLDSTQETQYF.

J is TRBJ2-7 and V is TRBV25-1; D is uncertain. V was clipped by 2 bases and J by 9 bases, with 8 bases between them. The CDR3 consists of 11 residues. Germline V gene lookup returns CDR1 MGHDK and CDR2 SYGVNS. The CDR3 DNA follows: TGTGCCAGCAGTGAAGACACCCGGCAGTACTTC. This encodes CASSEDTRQYF.

The chain has TRBV19 and TRBJ2-3; D may be TRBD2 (5 bases). The CDR3 consists of 14 residues. Looked up from germline, CDR1 is LNHDA and CDR2 is SQIVND (reference sequence). The V and J ends lost 4 bases and 2 bases respectively, with 10 bases between them. CDR3: CASSTRELTDTQYF. For the CDR3, the DNA is TGTGCCAGTAGTACTCGGGAACTCACAGATACGCAGTATTTT.

This chain connects TRBV6-1 to TRBJ2-7; D might be TRBD1 (6 bases). Trimming took 5 bases from V and 0 from J, leaving 14 bases between them. Germline V gene lookup returns CDR1 MNHNS and CDR2 SASEGT. The CDR3 length is 15 residues. CDR3 in amino acids: CASSKPGTYSYEQYF. The CDR3 region has the DNA TGTGCCAGCAGTAAGCCCGGGACATACTCCTACGAGCAGTACTTC.

The rearrangement uses TRBV23-1 and TRBJ2-5, with 7 bases identical to TRBD1. TRBV23-1 carries the ORF label, with uncertain function. The CDR3 runs to 16 residues. The V segment lost 0 bases and the J segment 5 bases; nucleotides outside the gene matches: 9. The CDR3 protein is CASSQSLTGRRETQYF. The CDR3 DNA follows: TGCGCCAGCAGTCAATCGTTGACAGGGAGAAGGGAGACCCAGTACTTC.

This chain connects TRBV18 to TRBJ1-5, with 7 bases matching TRBD1. Germline lookup yields CDR1 KGHSH and CDR2 LQKENI. V lost 5 bases and J lost 0; bases outside the gene matches: 1. The CDR3 is 14 residues long. The chain's CDR3 is CASSGTASNQPQHF. The DNA of the CDR3 is TGTGCCAGCTCAGGGACAGCTAGCAATCAGCCCCAGCATTTT.

The V gene is TRBV7-9, the J gene TRBJ1-1; D is possibly TRBD1 (6 bases). The CDR3 has 14 residues. Germline CDR1 is SEHNR and CDR2 is FQNEAQ (reference sequence). Trimming removed 3 bases at V and 4 bases at J, with 12 bases between. The CDR3 DNA reads as TGTGCCAGCAGCTTTTGGGGGCGCGGCACTGAAGCTTTCTTT. Translated: CASSFWGRGTEAFF.

The chain employs TRBV5-6 and TRBJ2-3; TRBD2 is a possible D gene (9 bases). CDR1 is SGHDT, CDR2 YYEEEE, per germline. Trimming stripped 3 bases from V and 1 base from J, with 18 bases between. This CDR3 comprises 17 residues. Written as DNA, the CDR3 is TGTGCCAGCAGCTCCCAGGGGGCGGGGGGGGGCACAGATACGCAGTATTTT. It translates to CASSSQGAGGGTDTQYF.

The chain has TRBV30 and TRBJ1-2; 8 nucleotides align to TRBD1. The germline CDR1 and CDR2 sequences are GTSNPN and SVGIG (reference sequence). This CDR3 region has 13 residues. Trimming took 2 bases from V and 2 from J; bases not matched to a gene: 1. Here the CDR3 reads CAWSTGGNYGYTF. The CDR3 nucleotides are TGTGCCTGGAGTACAGGGGGAAACTATGGCTACACCTTC. The complete variable domain, with remaining parts taken from reference TRBV30 and TRBJ1-2, reads SQTIHQWPATLVQPVGSPLSLECTVEGTSNPNLYWYRQAAGRGLQLLFYSVGIGQISSEVPQNLSASRPQDRQFILSSKKLLLSDSGFYLCAWSTGGNYGYTFGSGTRLTVV.

The chain employs TRBV6-1 and TRBJ2-1; TRBD2 might be the D (6 bases). The CDR3 sequence is 13 residues long. The V end lost 8 bases, the J end lost 8 bases, and 16 bases lay between the germline ends. The germline V gene has CDR1 MNHNS and CDR2 SASEGT. CDR3 residues: CASLGTSGYEQFF. In DNA form, the CDR3 reads TGTGCCAGCCTCGGGACTTCGGGGTATGAGCAGTTCTTC.

The chain joins TRBV5-1 to TRBJ2-7; perhaps TRBD1 as D (5 bases). Germline V gene sequence: CDR1 SGHRS, CDR2 YFSETQ. The CDR3 is 15 residues long. V lost 1 base and J 3 bases, leaving 14 bases between the germline ends. In nucleotides, the CDR3 is TGCGCCAGCAGCTTGTTTCGACAGATCGGCTACGAGCAGTACTTC. Amino acid sequence: CASSLFRQIGYEQYF.

The rearrangement links TRBV11-2 to TRBJ2-1; 7 nucleotides agree with TRBD2. Germline values: CDR1 SGHAT, CDR2 FQNNGV. J was trimmed by 6 bases and V by 2 bases; bases with no gene match: 19. This CDR3 has 19 residues. CDR3 in amino acids: CASSLNYSPGPTGGNEQFF. In DNA form, the CDR3 reads TGTGCCAGCAGCTTAAATTACTCACCCGGGCCTACGGGGGGCAATGAGCAGTTCTTC.

This chain uses TRBV27 with TRBJ2-3; 8 bases line up with TRBD2. Germline CDR1 reads MNHEY; CDR2 reads SMNVEV (reference sequence). The J segment lost 0 bases and the V segment lost 2 bases, leaving 7 bases of the junction unmatched. CDR3 length: 17 residues. This CDR3 reads CASSLLLIAGSTDTQYF. As DNA, the CDR3 is TGTGCCAGCAGTTTACTATTGATAGCGGGAAGCACAGATACGCAGTATTTT.

The chain has TRBV19 and TRBJ2-1, with D possibly TRBD2 on 6 matching bases. V was pared by 7 bases and J by 5 bases, with 21 bases between. The CDR3 totals 16 residues. The germline gives CDR1 LNHDA, CDR2 SQIVND (reference sequence). The CDR3 protein is CASNPLGRGPDNEQFF. The CDR3 nucleotides read TGTGCCAGTAATCCCCTGGGGCGGGGCCCTGACAATGAGCAGTTCTTC.

The chain employs TRBV19 and TRBJ1-1; possible D gene TRBD1, 5 bases. Germline V gene sequence: CDR1 LNHDA, CDR2 SQIVND (reference sequence). The CDR3 is 13 amino acids. With 8 bases removed from V and 2 bases from J, the gap between germline ends came to 12 bases. CDR3 loop: CASLPRTNTEAFF. CDR3 in DNA: TGTGCCAGTCTACCCCGGACAAACACTGAAGCTTTCTTT. The whole variable domain, filled in from reference TRBV19 and TRBJ1-1, reads DGGITQSPKYLFRKEGQNVTLSCEQNLNHDAMYWYRQDPGQGLRLIYYSQIVNDFQKGDIAEGYSVSREKKESFPLTVTSAQKNPTAFYLCASLPRTNTEAFFGQGTRLTVV.

The chain uses TRBV9 and TRBJ2-3; D possibly corresponds to TRBD1 (5 bases). The CDR3 spans 15 residues. V dropped 0 bases and J dropped 1 base, with 9 bases sitting between them. CDR1 and CDR2 (germline): SGDLS, YYNGEE. For the CDR3, the DNA is TGTGCCAGCAGCGTAGTCTCCAGGGGCACAGATACGCAGTATTTT. Amino acid sequence: CASSVVSRGTDTQYF.

The V and J genes are TRBV7-9 and TRBJ1-2; D might be TRBD1 (6 bases). The germline gives CDR1 SEHNR, CDR2 FQNEAQ (reference sequence). The CDR3 runs to 17 residues. V was cut by 3 bases and J by 4 bases, with 21 bases left in between. The CDR3 nucleotides read TGTGCCAGCAGCTTCCCCTCCCTCCGGGGACAACCCTATGGCTACACCTTC. Encoded protein: CASSFPSLRGQPYGYTF.

The chain is built from TRBV4-1 and TRBJ2-4; a possible D gene is TRBD1 (6 bases). From germline, CDR1 is MGHRA and CDR2 YSYEKL. The CDR3 consists of 14 residues. Trimming cost V 4 bases and J 1 base, with 8 bases left between them. DNA for the CDR3: TGCGCCAGCAGCCCTGGGGGCGCCAAAAACATTCAGTACTTC. It specifies CASSPGGAKNIQYF.

The gene calls are TRBV5-1 and TRBJ1-4, with D perhaps TRBD1 (6 bases). Germline V lookup: CDR1 SGHRS, CDR2 YFSETQ. The germline V and J ends were trimmed by 1 base and 8 bases, with 15 bases remaining between them. The CDR3 extends over 15 amino acids. Here the CDR3 reads CASSLTTGFLEKLFF. The CDR3 nucleotides are TGCGCCAGCAGCTTGACAACAGGGTTTTTAGAAAAACTGTTTTTT.